This T cell receptor (beta chain) derives from a study of blood T cell repertoires in COVID-19. Generated by immunoSEQ multiplex PCR, the TCRdb table keeps only in-frame clones and is missing some. The sample has roughly 140,000 clones, about 82% seen once; the top ten hold about 3.2%. The CDR3 is 16 amino acids. The receptor was isolated from a middle-aged woman with active or convalescent COVID-19. The V gene is TRBV1, the J gene TRBJ2-3; no check of the table's D call, TRBD2, against the DNA was made. TRBV1 is deemed a pseudogene. Sequencing used peripheral blood. CDR3 sequence (DNA): TGCACCAGCAGCCAAGAAGAGCGGATCTTAACAGATACGCAGTATTTT. Its translation is CTSSQEERILTDTQYF.